This is a list of T cell receptor beta chains from one sample in a study of blood T cell repertoires in COVID-19. The table came from immunoSEQ multiplex PCR; TCRdb's copy has only in-frame clones and leaves some out. This sample yields some 320,000 clones, of which roughly nine tenths are seen a single time; less than 3.5% belongs to the top ten. The sequencing sample was made of PBMCs or T cells enriched from blood (not recorded which). The receptors here all came from a woman between 50 and 59 years old who had been exposed to COVID-19. Both conserved end residues are part of each CDR3. A D gene is named only where the DNA matches it firmly. Size values are once, few and many counts, or a class for expanded clones, and some rows have none.

j_call v_call clone_size d_call cdr3_nt cdr3_aa
TRBJ2-7 TRBV20-1 . . TGCAGTGCCCCTCTTTTAAACGAGCAGTACTTC CSAPLLNEQYF
TRBJ2-6 TRBV7-6 few TRBD2 TGTGCCAGCAGCTCCCAGGAGCGGGGGGCTATCTCTGGGGCCAACGTCCTGACTTTC CASSSQERGAISGANVLTF
TRBJ1-4 TRBV29-1 few . TGCAGCGTCCGGACTCGGGAAAAACTGTTTTTT CSVRTREKLFF
TRBJ1-6 TRBV19 . . TGTGCCAGTAGTATACAGAAGGAGCCCCTCCACTTT CASSIQKEPLHF
TRBJ2-2 TRBV7-9 . . TGTGCCAGCAGCTTTCAGGGGATTTCCGGGGAGCTGTTTTTT CASSFQGISGELFF
TRBJ1-2 TRBV28 . TRBD1 TGTGCCAGCAGTTCCAGGGACAGCCCGCACGACTATGGCTACACCTTC CASSSRDSPHDYGYTF
TRBJ2-5 TRBV3-1/TRBV3-2 . . TGTGCCAGCCAACAATGGGAGACCCAGTACTTC CASQQWETQYF
TRBJ1-5 TRBV7-6 . . TGTGCCAGCAGCTCAGGGCCCAATCAGCCCCAGCATTTT CASSSGPNQPQHF
TRBJ1-5 TRBV4-2 . TRBD1 TGTGCCAGCAGCCAAGAGGGGACAGGCCTTAATCAGCCCCAGCATTTT CASSQEGTGLNQPQHF
TRBJ1-4 TRBV3-1/TRBV3-2 few . TGTGCCAGCAGCCAAGAGCTGTCGGGCAGGGAGGATGAAAAACTGTTTTTT CASSQELSGREDEKLFF
TRBJ2-7 TRBV6-2/TRBV6-3 . TRBD2 TGTGCCAGCAGTAAGACTAGCGGGGGGCTCTACGAGCAGTACTTC CASSKTSGGLYEQYF
TRBJ2-1 TRBV28 . TRBD1 TGTGCCAGCAGTTCGCCGGGACAGGGATACAATGAGCAGTTCTTC CASSSPGQGYNEQFF
TRBJ2-3 TRBV5-1 . TRBD2 TGCGCCAGCAGCTCAGGACTAGCGGGGATCCCAGATACGCAGTATTTT CASSSGLAGIPDTQYF
TRBJ2-6 TRBV13 . . TGTGCCAGCAGCTCCGGCCGCGCAGCGATTCTCTCTGGGGCCAACGTCCTGACTTTC CASSSGRAAILSGANVLTF
TRBJ1-2 TRBV28 . TRBD1 TGTGCCAGCCATTACAGGGGAGCGAACTATGGCTACACCTTC CASHYRGANYGYTF
TRBJ2-5 TRBV10-3 . TRBD2 TGTGCCATCAGTGAGCCTACGGCCGAGCGGGGGCGAGAGACCCAGTACTTC CAISEPTAERGRETQYF
TRBJ2-2 TRBV18 . . TGTGCCAGCTCACCACCGTCGAGGCAGAACACCGGGGAGCTGTTTTTT CASSPPSRQNTGELFF
TRBJ1-2 TRBV4-1 . . TGCGCCAGCAGCCAAGATGCTGGGGCCGCTAACTATGGCTACACCTTC CASSQDAGAANYGYTF
TRBJ2-2 TRBV6-2/TRBV6-3 few . TGTGCCAGCAGTTACTCGATTGGCCCCGAGGACAGCAACACCGGGGAGCTGTTTTTT CASSYSIGPEDSNTGELFF
TRBJ2-3 TRBV5-1 . TRBD2 TGCGCCAGCAGCTTAAAGACAACTAGCGGGGGGGCAGATACGCAGTATTTT CASSLKTTSGGADTQYF
TRBJ2-3 TRBV7-8 few TRBD2 TGTGCCAGCAGCCCACGACTAGCGGGGGCCCGCACAAAGATCACAGATACGCAGTATTTT CASSPRLAGARTKITDTQYF
TRBJ2-1 TRBV2 . TRBD2 TGTGCCAGCAGTGATAAGGGACTAGCGGGCTACAATGAGCAGTTCTTC CASSDKGLAGYNEQFF
TRBJ2-7 TRBV5-1 . . TGCGCCAGCAGCTTGGGAGGGGCGGGGTACGAGCAGTACTTC CASSLGGAGYEQYF
TRBJ2-5 TRBV11-2 . . TGTGCCAGCAGCTACCCGGGACTTCAAGAGACCCAGTACTTC CASSYPGLQETQYF
TRBJ1-2 TRBV11-2 . . TGTGCCAGCAGCTCTGGACGGGGGGCGACTTATGGCTACACCTTC CASSSGRGATYGYTF
TRBJ2-7 TRBV19 once . TGTGCCAGTAGTATAGTACCGGGACATATGGGCGAGCAGTACTTC CASSIVPGHMGEQYF
TRBJ2-5 TRBV11-1 . TRBD2 TGTGCCAGCAGCTTAGGAGGCGGGAGGGAAGAGACCCAGTACTTC CASSLGGGREETQYF
TRBJ1-5 TRBV6-5 . TRBD1 TGTGCCAGCAGGAGGACAGGGAGGAATCAGCCCCAGCATTTT CASRRTGRNQPQHF
TRBJ1-6 TRBV18 few TRBD1 TGTGCCAGCTCACCACGCGGGACAGGTTTAAGCTCCTATAATTCACCCCTCCACTTT CASSPRGTGLSSYNSPLHF
TRBJ2-1 TRBV4-1 . TRBD2 TGCGCCAGCAGGGGCTCAGGGAGGGATGAGCAGTTCTTC CASRGSGRDEQFF
TRBJ1-3 TRBV19 once . TGTGCCAGTAGTATTAGCAGCGTCTCTGGAAACACCATATATTTT CASSISSVSGNTIYF
TRBJ2-7 TRBV5-8 . . TGTGCCAGCCTAGAGCCCGGGGGACCCTACGAGCAGTACTTC CASLEPGGPYEQYF
TRBJ2-1 TRBV19 . . TGTGCCAGTAGTATAGCCCAGGGGAGCAATGAGCAGTTCTTC CASSIAQGSNEQFF
TRBJ2-7 TRBV29-1 . TRBD1 TGCAGCGTTGCTGCAGGACAGGAAAAAGCCTACGAGCAGTACTTC CSVAAGQEKAYEQYF
TRBJ2-7 TRBV28 once . TGTGCCAGCAGTTTATCTGGTACTTTAGCTTACGAGCAGTACTTC CASSLSGTLAYEQYF
TRBJ2-7 TRBV4-1 . . TGCGCCAGCAGCCAAGATAAGGACACCTACGAGCAGTACTTC CASSQDKDTYEQYF
TRBJ2-1 TRBV5-1 . TRBD1 TGCGCCAGCAGCTTGGGCGTGGGGCGACAGGGGTCGAATGAGCAGTTCTTC CASSLGVGRQGSNEQFF
TRBJ2-1 TRBV7-2 few TRBD2 TGTGCCAGCAGCTTAAGCCGACTAGCGAATGAGCAGTTCTTC CASSLSRLANEQFF
TRBJ2-7 TRBV24-1 . TRBD1 TGTGCCACCAGTGATCAACAGGGGCGGGAGCAGTACTTC CATSDQQGREQYF
TRBJ1-1 TRBV9 . . TGTGCCAGCAGCGTAGGGCACCTGAACACTGAAGCTTTCTTT CASSVGHLNTEAFF
TRBJ1-1 TRBV19 few TRBD1 TGTGCCAGTAGTATGGACAGGGCTAACACTGAAGCTTTCTTT CASSMDRANTEAFF
TRBJ2-3 TRBV21-1 . . TGTGCCAGCAGCAAACGGGGGTCCCCTAGCACAGATACGCAGTATTTT CASSKRGSPSTDTQYF